Presented here are 21 T cell receptor beta chains from one specimen sequenced in a study of T-cell memory formation after mild COVID-19. TCRdb processed the 5' RACE reads anew with MiXCR; each CDR3 protein has one entry. In the table there are 300,000 to 400,000 distinct CDR3 sequences, 12% to 15% of which are singletons. What was sequenced was PBMCs or a T cell subset sorted from them (not recorded which). These receptors all stem from a man younger than 30 who had mild COVID-19 (a few samples of this study predate the infection). Cell type and time point are not known.

The chain couples TRBV5-1 to TRBJ1-2; weak D call: TRBD1 (5 bases). CDR3 length: 14 amino acids. V was clipped by 0 bases and J by 4 bases, with 10 bases between them. Germline CDR1 and CDR2: SGHRS and YFSETQ. CDR3 nucleotide sequence: TGCGCCAGCAGCTTGGACCCTGGGGCCTATGGCTACACCTTC. Encoded protein: CASSLDPGAYGYTF.

The J gene is TRBJ1-5, the V gene TRBV6-6, with TRBD1 matching over 7 bases. Germline CDR1 reads MNHNY; CDR2 reads SVGAGI (reference sequence). V was clipped by 8 bases and J by 3 bases; unmatched bases: 7. The CDR3 sequence is 14 residues long. CDR3 loop: CASLTTGNNQPQHF. In DNA form, the CDR3 reads TGTGCCAGCCTAACGACAGGGAACAATCAGCCCCAGCATTTT.

This chain links TRBV7-9 with TRBJ1-2; D possibly corresponds to TRBD1 (5 bases). The germline CDR1 and CDR2 sequences are SEHNR and FQNEAQ (reference sequence). V was shortened by 5 bases and J by 8 bases, with 15 bases between the two germline ends. CDR3 size: 13 residues. CDR3 in amino acids: CASSAGPYRGYTF. In DNA form, the CDR3 reads TGTGCCAGCAGCGCGGGACCTTATCGAGGCTACACCTTC.

This clonotype was recorded at least ten times. V usage is TRBV7-8 and J usage is TRBJ2-3; 9 bases fit TRBD2. Germline assignment: CDR1 SGHVS and CDR2 FQNEAQ. The junction had 12 bases not matched to a gene; V was cut back by 2 bases and J by 3 bases. This CDR3 has 18 residues. The DNA for the CDR3 is TGTGCCAGCAGCTTAAGCCGCGATAGCGGGGGAGATACAGATACGCAGTATTTT. This encodes CASSLSRDSGGDTDTQYF.

This chain connects TRBV12-3 or TRBV12-4 to TRBJ2-2; D unresolved. The ends were cut back, 5 bases at V and 7 bases at J, with 11 bases in the middle. This CDR3 is 13 amino acids long. CDR3 bases: TGTGCCAGCAGTCAATCGGGCCACGGGGAGCTGTTTTTT. Translation: CASSQSGHGELFF.

This clonotype was detected a few times. The CDR3 spells CASSLFSTDTQYF. The CDR3 DNA follows: TGTGCCAGCAGCTTATTTAGCACAGATACGCAGTATTTT. This chain joins TRBV7-7 and TRBJ2-3; D remains unclear. The CDR3 is made up of 13 amino acids. Trimming took 2 bases from V and 0 from J, leaving 3 bases between them. Per germline, CDR1 SSHAT and CDR2 FNYEAQ (reference sequence). The entire variable domain, with the rest obtained from reference TRBV7-7 and TRBJ2-3, is as follows: GAGVSQSPRYKVTKRGQDVTLRCDPISSHATLYWYQQALGQGPEFLTYFNYEAQPDKSGLPSDRFSAERPEGSISTLTIQRTEQRDSAMYRCASSLFSTDTQYFGPGTRLTVL.

This clonotype showed up many times. The chain couples TRBV4-2 to TRBJ1-3; D gene uncertain. The V gene's germline CDR1 is LGHNA and CDR2 YNFKEQ. CDR3 size: 14 residues. Trimming removed 3 bases at V and 8 bases at J, with 14 bases between. CDR3 coding DNA: TGTGCCAGCAGCCATGCTATTCGAGCTGACACCATATATTTT. The encoded protein is CASSHAIRADTIYF.

This clonotype showed up just a few times. The CDR3 sequence: CSARVGTFGSSGYTF. CDR3 nucleotides: TGCAGTGCTAGAGTAGGGACTTTTGGATCCTCTGGCTACACCTTC. V and J are TRBV20-1 and TRBJ1-2; the D gene is possibly TRBD1 (5 bases). The germline V gene encodes CDR1 DFQATT and CDR2 SNEGSKA (reference sequence). The V end lost 1 base, the J end lost 7 bases, and 19 bases lay between the germline ends. The length of the CDR3 is 15 residues.

This clonotype was counted only a few times. The chain has TRBV11-2 and TRBJ2-5, with D uncertain. The CDR3 is 13 residues long. V lost 1 base and J lost 5, with 8 bases in between. The germline CDR1 and CDR2 sequences are SGHAT and FQNNGV. CDR3 coding DNA: TGTGCCAGCAGCTTAGGAAATACGGAGACCCAGTACTTC. Translated: CASSLGNTETQYF.

J is TRBJ1-2 and V is TRBV7-8, with TRBD1 matching 9 bases. The germline gives CDR1 SGHVS, CDR2 FQNEAQ. The CDR3 spans 14 residues. Losses at the gene ends were 6 bases for V and 6 bases for J; bases not matched to a gene: 8. CDR3 amino acids: CASRLSRQGDGYTF. The DNA of the CDR3 is TGTGCCAGCAGATTATCTCGACAGGGGGATGGCTACACCTTC. The full variable domain, its missing parts supplied by reference TRBV7-8 and TRBJ1-2, is GAGVSQSPRYKVAKRGQDVALRCDPISGHVSLFWYQQALGQGPEFLTYFQNEAQLDKSGLPSDRFFAERPEGSVSTLKIQRTQQEDSAVYLCASRLSRQGDGYTFGSGTRLTVV.

At least ten counts were recorded for this clonotype. The genes are TRBV15 and TRBJ1-1, with a tentative D call TRBD1 (6 bases). Trimming cost V 5 bases and J 10 bases, with 17 bases left between them. The CDR3 runs 13 residues. Germline V gene data show CDR1 as LNHNV and CDR2 as YYDKDF (reference sequence). CDR3 in amino acids: CATSRRSGEGAFF. The CDR3 DNA reads as TGTGCCACCAGCCGGCGGTCAGGGGAAGGAGCTTTCTTT.

The rearrangement uses TRBV7-9 and TRBJ1-3, with D unresolved. The germline CDR1 and CDR2 sequences are SEHNR and FQNEAQ (reference sequence). V was trimmed by 11 bases and J by 3 bases, leaving 8 bases between them. This CDR3 has 11 amino acids. The CDR3 spells CAHDSGNTIYF. Here the CDR3 DNA reads TGTGCCCACGATAGTGGAAACACCATATATTTT.

This clonotype has ten or more counts. This chain joins TRBV20-1 and TRBJ2-1, with unresolved D. Trimming cost V 0 bases and J 8 bases, with 8 bases left between them. Germline CDR1 and CDR2: DFQATT and SNEGSKA (reference sequence). This CDR3 is built from 12 residues. CDR3 DNA sequence: TGCAGTGCTAGAGATGTGGCGGATGAGCAGTTCTTC. Protein product: CSARDVADEQFF.

This chain links TRBV11-2 with TRBJ2-3, with TRBD2 identical over 9 bases. Germline-derived CDR1 and CDR2 are SGHAT and FQNNGV. This CDR3 has 16 amino acids. The V and J ends lost 5 bases and 0 bases, in that order; junction bases with no gene match: 6. The DNA of the CDR3 is TGTGCCAGCAGCGACCGAGCGGGGGGAAGCACAGATACGCAGTATTTT. Translated: CASSDRAGGSTDTQYF.

The sample holds a few counts of this clonotype. This chain links TRBV7-9 with TRBJ1-1; TRBD1 is a possible D gene (5 bases). Trimming stripped 1 base from V and 4 bases from J, with 7 bases between. The germline CDR1 and CDR2 sequences are SEHNR and FQNEAQ (reference sequence). This CDR3 has 13 residues. The DNA for the CDR3 is TGTGCCAGCAGCTTAGTAGGGACCACTGAAGCTTTCTTT. Amino acids: CASSLVGTTEAFF. The variable domain in full, completed from reference TRBV7-9 and TRBJ1-1, reads DTGVSQNPRHKITKRGQNVTFRCDPISEHNRLYWYRQTLGQGPEFLTYFQNEAQLEKSRLLSDRFSAERPKGSFSTLEIQRTEQGDSAMYLCASSLVGTTEAFFGQGTRLTVV.

This clonotype has a handful of counts. The chain uses TRBV7-9 and TRBJ1-5; TRBD1 is a possible D gene (6 bases). Germline CDR1 is SEHNR and CDR2 is FQNEAQ (reference sequence). The germline V and J ends were trimmed by 5 bases and 2 bases, with 25 bases remaining between them. The CDR3 runs 19 residues. Written as DNA, the CDR3 is TGTGCCAGCAGCCGAAGGTGGCGGGGACACCCAAAGGGCAATCAGCCCCAGCATTTT. Residues: CASSRRWRGHPKGNQPQHF.

This clonotype appeared once. The chain has TRBV12-3 or TRBV12-4 and TRBJ2-2; D is unclear. The CDR3 totals 16 residues. Trimming removed 6 bases from V and 3 bases from J, with 17 bases in between. CDR3 sequence reads: CASSRSLVGYTGELFF. The CDR3 DNA reads TGTGCCAGCAGCCGATCGTTAGTAGGCTACACCGGGGAGCTGTTTTTT.

This clonotype was observed a few times. The rearrangement uses TRBV7-2 and TRBJ1-6, with D uncertain. CDR3 length: 11 residues. V was pared by 3 bases and J by 11 bases, with 5 bases between. Germline loops: CDR1 SGHTA, CDR2 FQGNSA. CDR3 sequence (DNA): TGTGCCAGCAGCTTTGGAGCACCCCTCCACTTT. It codes for CASSFGAPLHF.

This clonotype was detected a few times. The chain couples TRBV5-5 to TRBJ2-7, with 7 nucleotides matching TRBD1. CDR1 is SGHKS and CDR2 is YYEKEE in the germline V gene (reference sequence). V shed 1 base and J 4 bases; nucleotides not matched to a gene: 2. CDR3 size: 13 residues. The CDR3 DNA is TGTGCCAGCAGCTTGCGGACAGGTTACGAGCAGTACGTC. It translates to CASSLRTGYEQYV.

The chain couples TRBV7-2 to TRBJ2-7; D ambiguous. The germline CDR1 and CDR2 sequences are SGHTA and FQGNSA. V lost 0 bases and J lost 0, with 21 bases in between. This CDR3 is built from 19 residues. CDR3 region: CASSLARGSHAASSYEQYV. CDR3 sequence (DNA): TGTGCCAGCAGCTTAGCGCGCGGTTCCCATGCTGCGAGCTCCTACGAGCAGTACGTC.

This clonotype was detected many times. This sequence joins TRBV27 and TRBJ2-5, with D unresolved. Trimming removed 6 bases at V and 5 bases at J, with 10 bases between. Per germline, CDR1 MNHEY and CDR2 SMNVEV (reference sequence). The CDR3 runs 12 residues. Here the CDR3 DNA reads TGTGCCAGCAGGGGCCTCTTGGAGACCCAGTACTTC. It encodes CASRGLLETQYF.